Here is one T cell receptor (beta chain) with its context. Its target is unknown. TCRdb reprocessed the RT-PCR reads via MiXCR and lists one record per CDR3 protein. The top ten clones hold approximately 14% of a sample with about 520,000 distinct CDR3 sequences, 6.5% to 8% of them seen once. The entry originates in a study of response to subunit inactivated influenza vaccine. Study-level results: There was a suggestion from the authors that each seasonal influenza vaccination recruits few new T cells.

V was pared by 1 base and J by 3 bases, with 10 bases between. Germline V gene sequence: CDR1 LGHDT, CDR2 YNNKEL (reference sequence). The CDR3 is made up of 15 amino acids. The source was PBMCs from blood, collected around 25 months after vaccination. The V and J genes are TRBV3-1 and TRBJ2-1, with D uncertain. The receptor was isolated from a man between 50 and 75 years old who received an inactivated influenza vaccine. The chain's CDR3 is CASSQGRTVYNEQFF. CDR3 bases: TGTGCCAGCAGCCAAGGTCGTACAGTCTACAATGAGCAGTTCTTC.